This TCR beta chain was recorded in a study of T cell responses to AZD1222 COVID-19 vaccine. CDR1 and CDR2 from the germline V gene are LNHDA and SQIVND (reference sequence). V dropped 10 bases and J dropped 2 bases, with 16 bases sitting between them. The CDR3 covers 14 residues. Method: immunoSEQ multiplex PCR; TCRdb's copy keeps in-frame clones and lacks some. The table records about 56,000 clones, approximately 83% of them present only once. As concerns this clone: Its antigen is currently unknown.

Points from the study as a whole: The span of vaccine-associated CD4 TCRs extended across spike, with dominance at 160-218 and 743-854.

The gene calls are TRBV19 and TRBJ2-3, with unresolved D. This receptor was taken from an adult in good health. The sequencing here drew on peripheral blood, taken on day 0 of AZD1222 vaccination. This chain's CDR3 is CATRRSILTDTQYF. CDR3 nucleotides: TGTGCCACCCGAAGGAGCATTCTCACAGATACGCAGTATTTT.